A selection of T cell receptor beta chains follows, all from one sample in a study of T cells in Graves' hyperthyroidism and ophthalmopathy. TCRdb passed the multiplex PCR reads through MiXCR, listing each CDR3 protein once. The data contain roughly 300,000 distinct CDR3 sequences, less than 30% of them singletons. Sequencing was performed on blood. The receptors derive from a man aged 35 to 55 with Graves' hyperthyroidism that later progressed to Graves' ophthalmopathy. Each CDR3 is given with its conserved first and last residue. Each record gives: V gene, clone size, J gene, D gene, CDR3 length, CDR3 DNA, CDR3 protein. A D gene is named only where the DNA matches it firmly. Clone size is not always given. Where it is, it says once, few, many or a class for expanded clones.

V gene: TRBV29-1
clone size: -
J gene: TRBJ1-1
D gene: -
CDR3 length: 13
CDR3 DNA: TGCAGCGTTGTGGGTGTTTTGGGCACTGAAGCTTTCTTT
CDR3 protein: CSVVGVLGTEAFF

V gene: TRBV6-1
clone size: many
J gene: TRBJ1-1
D gene: -
CDR3 length: 11
CDR3 DNA: TGTGCCAGCAGTGAATCCGGGGAAGCTTTCTTT
CDR3 protein: CASSESGEAFF

V gene: TRBV11-2
clone size: many
J gene: TRBJ1-5
D gene: TRBD1
CDR3 length: 16
CDR3 DNA: TGTGCCAGCAGCTTAGATGGGACAGGGGTAACCCAGCCCCAGCATTTT
CDR3 protein: CASSLDGTGVTQPQHF

V gene: TRBV28
clone size: -
J gene: TRBJ1-5
D gene: TRBD1
CDR3 length: 16
CDR3 DNA: TGTGCCAGCAGACCTACTATGGGACAGGGCCATCAGCCCCAGCATTTT
CDR3 protein: CASRPTMGQGHQPQHF

V gene: TRBV12-3/TRBV12-4
clone size: many
J gene: TRBJ2-7
D gene: -
CDR3 length: 16
CDR3 DNA: TGTGCCAGCAGCTACGGCCGGGGGCGCTCGTCCTACGAGCAGTACTTC
CDR3 protein: CASSYGRGRSSYEQYF

V gene: TRBV24-1
clone size: many
J gene: TRBJ1-5
D gene: -
CDR3 length: 14
CDR3 DNA: TGTGCCACATCCACAGGGTTTCGAAATCAGCCCCAGCATTTT
CDR3 protein: CATSTGFRNQPQHF

V gene: TRBV2
clone size: many
J gene: TRBJ2-7
D gene: TRBD1
CDR3 length: 16
CDR3 DNA: TGTGCCAGCAGTGGCTGGACAGGGAAGAGATTCTACGAGCAGTACTTC
CDR3 protein: CASSGWTGKRFYEQYF

V gene: TRBV9
clone size: many
J gene: TRBJ2-7
D gene: -
CDR3 length: 14
CDR3 DNA: TGTGCCAGCAGCGCCCTGGACGCATCCTACGAGCAGTACTTC
CDR3 protein: CASSALDASYEQYF

V gene: TRBV6-2/TRBV6-3
clone size: -
J gene: TRBJ1-3
D gene: -
CDR3 length: 14
CDR3 DNA: TGTGCCAGCAGTTACTCCGGGCTCGGAAACACCATATATTTT
CDR3 protein: CASSYSGLGNTIYF

V gene: TRBV6-1
clone size: -
J gene: TRBJ2-7
D gene: -
CDR3 length: 14
CDR3 DNA: TGTGCCAGCAGCGTACAGGGTAGCTCCTACGAGCAGTACTTC
CDR3 protein: CASSVQGSSYEQYF

V gene: TRBV20-1
clone size: many
J gene: TRBJ1-6
D gene: -
CDR3 length: 14
CDR3 DNA: TGCAGTGCTAGCCTTCCTATTTTAAATTCACCCCTCCACTTT
CDR3 protein: CSASLPILNSPLHF

V gene: TRBV5-5
clone size: many
J gene: TRBJ1-2
D gene: -
CDR3 length: 13
CDR3 DNA: TGTGCCAGCAGCAGTCACCGGGAGGGTGGCTACACCTTC
CDR3 protein: CASSSHREGGYTF

V gene: TRBV6-1
clone size: -
J gene: TRBJ1-1
D gene: TRBD1
CDR3 length: 14
CDR3 DNA: TGTGCCAGCAAAAGGACAGGGCCTAGCACTGAAGCTTTCTTT
CDR3 protein: CASKRTGPSTEAFF

V gene: TRBV12-3/TRBV12-4
clone size: many
J gene: TRBJ2-2
D gene: -
CDR3 length: 13
CDR3 DNA: TGTGCCAGCAGTTTAAGTTACACCGGGGAGCTGTTTTTT
CDR3 protein: CASSLSYTGELFF

V gene: TRBV4-1
clone size: many
J gene: TRBJ2-7
D gene: -
CDR3 length: 15
CDR3 DNA: TGCGCCAGCAGCCAAGTCCACGGGCCCCGGGACGAGCAGTACTTC
CDR3 protein: CASSQVHGPRDEQYF

V gene: TRBV12-3/TRBV12-4
clone size: many
J gene: TRBJ1-5
D gene: -
CDR3 length: 12
CDR3 DNA: TGTGCCAGCAGTCATGGGGGTCAGCCCCAGCATTTT
CDR3 protein: CASSHGGQPQHF

V gene: TRBV6-5
clone size: many
J gene: TRBJ2-5
D gene: -
CDR3 length: 15
CDR3 DNA: TGTGCCAGCAGACCCTCAACAGGGCACCAAGAGACCCAGTACTTC
CDR3 protein: CASRPSTGHQETQYF

V gene: TRBV20-1
clone size: many
J gene: TRBJ2-2
D gene: -
CDR3 length: 13
CDR3 DNA: TGCAGTGCTAGAGTCACGGGCACCGGGGAGCTGTTTTTT
CDR3 protein: CSARVTGTGELFF

V gene: TRBV28
clone size: -
J gene: TRBJ1-2
D gene: TRBD1
CDR3 length: 17
CDR3 DNA: TGTGCCAGTATACAGTCCGTGTCGGGACAGGGGCCTTATGGCTACACCTTC
CDR3 protein: CASIQSVSGQGPYGYTF

V gene: TRBV20-1
clone size: many
J gene: TRBJ1-2
D gene: -
CDR3 length: 14
CDR3 DNA: TGCAGTGCCCAACCCCGGGCAGACCCCTATGGCTACACCTTC
CDR3 protein: CSAQPRADPYGYTF

V gene: TRBV7-3
clone size: many
J gene: TRBJ2-5
D gene: -
CDR3 length: 13
CDR3 DNA: TGTGCCAGCAGCTTAAGTACTGAAGAGACCCAGTACTTC
CDR3 protein: CASSLSTEETQYF

V gene: TRBV11-2
clone size: many
J gene: TRBJ2-7
D gene: -
CDR3 length: 13
CDR3 DNA: TGTGCCAGCAGCGATGGGACGACCTACGAGCAGTACTTC
CDR3 protein: CASSDGTTYEQYF

V gene: TRBV28
clone size: many
J gene: TRBJ2-7
D gene: -
CDR3 length: 14
CDR3 DNA: TGTGCCAGCAGACGGACGGACCCTAACTACGAGCAGTACTTC
CDR3 protein: CASRRTDPNYEQYF

V gene: TRBV27
clone size: many
J gene: TRBJ2-7
D gene: -
CDR3 length: 14
CDR3 DNA: TGTGCCAGCAGTCCTCACCGGAGGGGCTACGAGCAGTACTTC
CDR3 protein: CASSPHRRGYEQYF

V gene: TRBV2
clone size: many
J gene: TRBJ1-5
D gene: TRBD1
CDR3 length: 13
CDR3 DNA: TGTGCCAACAGGGGACAGGGAAATCAGCCCCAGCATTTT
CDR3 protein: CANRGQGNQPQHF

V gene: TRBV28
clone size: many
J gene: TRBJ2-7
D gene: TRBD1
CDR3 length: 10
CDR3 DNA: TGTGCCAGCAGTCGACAGGGCAAGTACTTC
CDR3 protein: CASSRQGKYF

V gene: TRBV4-1
clone size: many
J gene: TRBJ1-2
D gene: -
CDR3 length: 16
CDR3 DNA: TGCGCCAGCAGTCTAACTACACGGACATCTAACTATGGCTACACCTTC
CDR3 protein: CASSLTTRTSNYGYTF

V gene: TRBV30
clone size: many
J gene: TRBJ2-7
D gene: TRBD1
CDR3 length: 14
CDR3 DNA: TGTGCCTGGAACTACGGGACAGGGGGCTACGAGCAGTACTTC
CDR3 protein: CAWNYGTGGYEQYF

V gene: TRBV28
clone size: -
J gene: TRBJ2-7
D gene: TRBD1
CDR3 length: 17
CDR3 DNA: TGTGCCAGCAGGGCCGGGACAGGACTTACTGCGACCTACGAGCAGTACTTC
CDR3 protein: CASRAGTGLTATYEQYF

V gene: TRBV25-1
clone size: many
J gene: TRBJ1-2
D gene: TRBD1
CDR3 length: 14
CDR3 DNA: TGTGCCAGCAGTGAATGGACAGGGGGCTGGGGCTACACCTTC
CDR3 protein: CASSEWTGGWGYTF

V gene: TRBV24-1
clone size: many
J gene: TRBJ1-5
D gene: -
CDR3 length: 16
CDR3 DNA: TGTGCCACCAGTGATAGGACAGATTATAGCAATCAGCCCCAGCATTTT
CDR3 protein: CATSDRTDYSNQPQHF

V gene: TRBV6-5
clone size: many
J gene: TRBJ2-7
D gene: -
CDR3 length: 16
CDR3 DNA: TGTGCCAGCAGTTACTCTGGGGGCGGGAGTATTTACGAGCAGTACTTC
CDR3 protein: CASSYSGGGSIYEQYF

V gene: TRBV7-2
clone size: many
J gene: TRBJ1-5
D gene: TRBD1
CDR3 length: 19
CDR3 DNA: TGTGCCAGCAGCATAGCGAGTGACAGGGCTTATTATAGCAATCAGCCCCAGCATTTT
CDR3 protein: CASSIASDRAYYSNQPQHF

V gene: TRBV20-1
clone size: many
J gene: TRBJ1-5
D gene: -
CDR3 length: 18
CDR3 DNA: TGCAGTGCTAGAGAAGAGGGTCCAGGACTCGTTAGCAATCAGCCCCAGCATTTT
CDR3 protein: CSAREEGPGLVSNQPQHF

V gene: TRBV6-5
clone size: many
J gene: TRBJ1-3
D gene: -
CDR3 length: 15
CDR3 DNA: TGTGCCAGCAGTTCACAAATAGTACTAGAAAACACCATATATTTT
CDR3 protein: CASSSQIVLENTIYF

V gene: TRBV6-5
clone size: many
J gene: TRBJ1-2
D gene: -
CDR3 length: 13
CDR3 DNA: TGTGCCAGCAGACACCAGGGGAGATATGGCTACACCTTC
CDR3 protein: CASRHQGRYGYTF

V gene: TRBV20-1
clone size: -
J gene: TRBJ2-5
D gene: -
CDR3 length: 13
CDR3 DNA: TGCAGTGCCCACCGACACTCAAGGGAGACCCAGTACTTC
CDR3 protein: CSAHRHSRETQYF

V gene: TRBV6-1
clone size: many
J gene: TRBJ1-5
D gene: TRBD1
CDR3 length: 15
CDR3 DNA: TGTGCCAGCAGTACACAGGGGCTAGCATATCAGCCCCAGCATTTT
CDR3 protein: CASSTQGLAYQPQHF

V gene: TRBV3-1
clone size: many
J gene: TRBJ1-5
D gene: -
CDR3 length: 12
CDR3 DNA: TGTGCCAGCAGCCAGCCTAGGGGGCCCCAGCATTTT
CDR3 protein: CASSQPRGPQHF

V gene: TRBV19
clone size: -
J gene: TRBJ2-5
D gene: TRBD2
CDR3 length: 16
CDR3 DNA: TGTGCCAGTAGTGTTTGGACTAGCGGGATCCAAGAGACCCAGTACTTC
CDR3 protein: CASSVWTSGIQETQYF

V gene: TRBV19
clone size: many
J gene: TRBJ1-3
D gene: TRBD1
CDR3 length: 14
CDR3 DNA: TGTGCCAGTAGTTCCCGGGACAGGTTGTACACCATATATTTT
CDR3 protein: CASSSRDRLYTIYF

V gene: TRBV9
clone size: many
J gene: TRBJ2-7
D gene: -
CDR3 length: 15
CDR3 DNA: TGTGCCAGCAGCGTAGGGCCAGGCGCCTCCTACGAGCAGTACTTC
CDR3 protein: CASSVGPGASYEQYF

V gene: TRBV5-1
clone size: many
J gene: TRBJ2-7
D gene: -
CDR3 length: 14
CDR3 DNA: TGCGCCAGCAGCTTCGGTAGCGCAGGCTACGAGCAGTACTTC
CDR3 protein: CASSFGSAGYEQYF

V gene: TRBV2
clone size: many
J gene: TRBJ2-5
D gene: -
CDR3 length: 13
CDR3 DNA: TGTGCCAGAGACAAAGGGGATGGGGAGACCCAGTACTTC
CDR3 protein: CARDKGDGETQYF

V gene: TRBV12-5
clone size: -
J gene: TRBJ1-1
D gene: -
CDR3 length: 12
CDR3 DNA: TGTGCTAGTGGTTTGGTACACACACGGCCTCCCTTT
CDR3 protein: CASGLVHTRPPF

V gene: TRBV5-6
clone size: once
J gene: TRBJ2-7
D gene: -
CDR3 length: 13
CDR3 DNA: TGTGCCAGCAGCTTGTTAAGGACCTACGAGCAGTACTTC
CDR3 protein: CASSLLRTYEQYF